This T cell receptor beta chain came from a study of beta chain features in type 1 diabetes. Since all of the isolated RNA was reverse transcribed, expressed TCRB transcripts were what got sequenced. The repertoire was sequenced with immunoSEQ multiplex PCR; TCRdb's copy has only in-frame clones and lacks some. Among a few hundred thousand clones listed, roughly 16% were seen once. The CDR3 spans 12 residues. V lost 4 bases to trimming and J lost 2 bases, with 3 bases between them. Germline V CDR1 and CDR2: LNHDA, SQIVND (reference sequence). Only a few counts were recorded for this clone. Its antigen is as yet unknown. General study points: TCRB CDR3s from Type 1 diabetes patients were moderately but significantly shorter in all four CD4+ subsets.

Sequences were obtained from naive CD4+ T cells from blood. This TCR was sampled from a man between 25 and 39 years old with type 1 diabetes. The chain combines TRBV19 with TRBJ1-5; D not resolved. The CDR3 protein is CASSKGNQPQHF. The CDR3 DNA sequence: TGTGCCAGTAGTAAGGGCAATCAGCCCCAGCATTTT.